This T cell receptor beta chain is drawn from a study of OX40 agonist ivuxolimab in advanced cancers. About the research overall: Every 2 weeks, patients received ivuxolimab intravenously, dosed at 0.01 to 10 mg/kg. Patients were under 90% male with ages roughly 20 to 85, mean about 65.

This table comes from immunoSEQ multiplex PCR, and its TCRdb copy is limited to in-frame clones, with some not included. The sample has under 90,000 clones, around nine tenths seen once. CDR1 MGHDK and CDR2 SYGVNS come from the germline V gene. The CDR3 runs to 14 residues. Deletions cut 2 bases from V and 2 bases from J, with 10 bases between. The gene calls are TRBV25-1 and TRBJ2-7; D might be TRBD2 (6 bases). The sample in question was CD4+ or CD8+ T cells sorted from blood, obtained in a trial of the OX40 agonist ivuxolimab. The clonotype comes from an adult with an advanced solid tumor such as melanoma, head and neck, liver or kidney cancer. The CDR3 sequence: CASSEAGIAYEQYF. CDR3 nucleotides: TGTGCCAGCAGTGAAGCGGGAATCGCCTACGAGCAGTACTTC.